These T cell receptor beta chains were read from a single sample in a study of regulatory T cells in long-lasting Graves disease. MiXCR was run by TCRdb on the multiplex PCR reads, yielding one entry per CDR3 protein. The sample shows a few hundred thousand distinct CDR3 sequences, around 20% of them seen only once. The sequencing here drew on peripheral blood mononuclear cells (PBMCs), taken at new diagnosis, from a patient treated with antithyroid drugs. These receptors came from a female donor with Graves disease. The CDR3 runs from the conserved cysteine through the conserved F or W. A D gene is named only where the DNA matches it firmly.

J gene	V gene	D gene	CDR3 protein
TRBJ1-6	TRBV6-1	.	CASKQENNSPLHF
TRBJ1-3	TRBV6-1	.	CASSKDGSSGNTIYF
TRBJ2-5	TRBV20-1	.	CSAGVLEETQYF
TRBJ1-3	TRBV5-8	.	CASTRQVMAGNTIYF
TRBJ2-1	TRBV20-1	TRBD2	CSARGGTSRFWNEQFF
TRBJ1-6	TRBV18	.	CASSQENSPLHF
TRBJ1-1	TRBV7-9	.	CASLSQSYRNTEAFF
TRBJ2-7	TRBV19	TRBD2	CASSIAAGGYEQYF
TRBJ2-5	TRBV6-1	TRBD2	CASVGSGARETQYF
TRBJ2-3	TRBV10-3	.	CATVREPTDTQYF
TRBJ1-1	TRBV6-1	TRBD1	CASSEARTTGGEAFF
TRBJ1-6	TRBV6-2/TRBV6-3	.	CASSYVQLSPLHF
TRBJ2-5	TRBV18	TRBD1	CASSPVTGGFGETQYF
TRBJ2-3	TRBV6-2/TRBV6-3	.	CASSYRSSSADTQYF
TRBJ2-7	TRBV30	TRBD1	CAWSRGTGGEQYF
TRBJ2-2	TRBV11-2	TRBD2	CASSPRTSANTGELFF
TRBJ2-3	TRBV11-1	.	CASSSWGITDTQYF
TRBJ1-2	TRBV6-1	.	CASSSGTADQTYGYTF
TRBJ1-6	TRBV28	.	CASSLGKTSSPLHF
TRBJ2-1	TRBV12-3/TRBV12-4	TRBD1	CASSPGQTNEQFF
TRBJ2-5	TRBV7-8	TRBD1	CASRGDRVGTQYF
TRBJ2-7	TRBV20-1	.	CSARGGGGAYEQYF
TRBJ1-1	TRBV11-1	.	CASSLDVMNTEAFF
TRBJ2-7	TRBV20-1	TRBD1	CSARDNRGSYEQYF
TRBJ1-5	TRBV7-2	.	CASSLEDSNQPQHF
TRBJ1-6	TRBV20-1	.	CSARSFTKSTESPLHF
TRBJ1-4	TRBV5-1	TRBD1	CASSWTDRGREKLFF
TRBJ2-1	TRBV7-9	TRBD2	CASSPRTSGRVYNEQFF
TRBJ2-5	TRBV27	.	CASSLSRAGQETQYF
TRBJ2-2	TRBV10-3	TRBD1	CAISQQGATGELFF
TRBJ2-3	TRBV9	TRBD2	CASSPRRVASGESTDTQYF